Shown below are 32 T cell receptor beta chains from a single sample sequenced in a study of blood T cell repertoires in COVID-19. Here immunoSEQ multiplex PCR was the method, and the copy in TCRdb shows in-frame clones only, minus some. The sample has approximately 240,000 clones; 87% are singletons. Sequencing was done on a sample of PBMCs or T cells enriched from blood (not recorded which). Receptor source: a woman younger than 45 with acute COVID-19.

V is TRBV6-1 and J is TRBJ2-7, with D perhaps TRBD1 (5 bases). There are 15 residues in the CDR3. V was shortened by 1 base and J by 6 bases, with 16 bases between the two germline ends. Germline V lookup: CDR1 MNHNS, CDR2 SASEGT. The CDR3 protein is CASSEGGPSGREQYF. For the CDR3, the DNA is TGTGCCAGCAGTGAAGGGGGCCCCTCCGGCCGCGAGCAGTACTTC.

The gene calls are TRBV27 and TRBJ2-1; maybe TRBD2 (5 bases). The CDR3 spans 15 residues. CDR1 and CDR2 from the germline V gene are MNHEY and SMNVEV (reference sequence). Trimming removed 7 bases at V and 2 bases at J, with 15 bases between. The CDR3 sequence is CASTHSGRPYNEQFF. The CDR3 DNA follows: TGTGCCAGCACCCACTCGGGAAGACCCTACAATGAGCAGTTCTTC.

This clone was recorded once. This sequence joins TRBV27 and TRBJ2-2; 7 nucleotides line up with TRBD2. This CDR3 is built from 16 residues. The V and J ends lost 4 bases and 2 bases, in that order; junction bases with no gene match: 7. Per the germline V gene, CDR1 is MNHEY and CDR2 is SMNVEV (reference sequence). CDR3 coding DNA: TGTGCCAGCAGTTCGATGGGGGGGGGAAACACCGGGGAGCTGTTTTTT. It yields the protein CASSSMGGGNTGELFF.

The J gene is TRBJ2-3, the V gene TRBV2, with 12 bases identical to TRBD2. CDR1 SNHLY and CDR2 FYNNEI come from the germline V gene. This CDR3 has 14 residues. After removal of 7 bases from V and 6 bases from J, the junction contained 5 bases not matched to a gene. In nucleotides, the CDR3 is TGTGCCAGCAAACTAGCGGGGGGATACGATACGCAGTATTTT. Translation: CASKLAGGYDTQYF.

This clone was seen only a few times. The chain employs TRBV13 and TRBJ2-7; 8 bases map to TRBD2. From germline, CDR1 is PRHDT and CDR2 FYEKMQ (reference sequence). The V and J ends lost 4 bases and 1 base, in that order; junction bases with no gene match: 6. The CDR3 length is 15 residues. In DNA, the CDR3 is TGTGCCAGCAGCTCCAGCGGGAGACGGTCCTACGAGCAGTACTTC. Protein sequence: CASSSSGRRSYEQYF.

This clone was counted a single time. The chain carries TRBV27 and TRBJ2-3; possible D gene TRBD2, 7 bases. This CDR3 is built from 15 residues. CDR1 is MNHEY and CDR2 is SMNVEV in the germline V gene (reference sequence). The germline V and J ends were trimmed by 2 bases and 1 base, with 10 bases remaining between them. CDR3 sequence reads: CASSLRGGRTDTQYF. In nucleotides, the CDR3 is TGTGCCAGCAGTTTAAGGGGGGGACGCACAGATACGCAGTATTTT.

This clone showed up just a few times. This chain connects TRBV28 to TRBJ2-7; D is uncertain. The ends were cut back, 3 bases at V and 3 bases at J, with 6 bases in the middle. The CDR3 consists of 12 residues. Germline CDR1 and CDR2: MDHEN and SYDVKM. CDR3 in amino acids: CASSFSIYEQYF. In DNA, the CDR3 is TGTGCCAGCAGTTTTTCCATCTACGAGCAGTACTTC.

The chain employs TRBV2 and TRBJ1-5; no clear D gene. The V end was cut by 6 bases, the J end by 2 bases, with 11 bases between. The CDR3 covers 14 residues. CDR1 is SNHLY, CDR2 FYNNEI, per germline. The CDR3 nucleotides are TGTGCCAGCAGGATCTCGGGAGGCAATCAGCCCCAGCATTTT. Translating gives CASRISGGNQPQHF.

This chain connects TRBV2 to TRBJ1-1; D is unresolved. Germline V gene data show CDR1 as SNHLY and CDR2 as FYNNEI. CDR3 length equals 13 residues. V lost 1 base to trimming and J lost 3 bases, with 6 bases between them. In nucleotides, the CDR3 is TGTGCCAGCAGTGAAGGGCAGGACACTGAAGCTTTCTTT. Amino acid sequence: CASSEGQDTEAFF.

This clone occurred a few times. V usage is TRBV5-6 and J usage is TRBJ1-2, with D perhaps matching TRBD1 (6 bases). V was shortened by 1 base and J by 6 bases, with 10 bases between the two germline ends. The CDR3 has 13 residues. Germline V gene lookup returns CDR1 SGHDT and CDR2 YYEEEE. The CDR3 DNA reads TGTGCCAGCAGCTTGCACAGGGATCATGGCTACACCTTC. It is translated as CASSLHRDHGYTF.

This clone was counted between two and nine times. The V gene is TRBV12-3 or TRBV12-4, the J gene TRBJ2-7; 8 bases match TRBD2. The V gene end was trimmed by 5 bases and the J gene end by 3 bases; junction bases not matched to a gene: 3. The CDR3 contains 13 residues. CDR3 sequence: CASSVSGGYEQYF. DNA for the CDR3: TGTGCCAGCAGTGTCAGCGGGGGCTACGAGCAGTACTTC.

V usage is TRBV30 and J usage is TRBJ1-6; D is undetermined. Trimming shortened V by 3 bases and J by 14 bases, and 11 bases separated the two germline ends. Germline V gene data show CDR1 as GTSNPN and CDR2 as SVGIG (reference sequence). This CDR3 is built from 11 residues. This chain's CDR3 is CAWRKGRTLHF. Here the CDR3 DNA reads TGTGCCTGGAGGAAAGGGAGGACCCTCCACTTT.

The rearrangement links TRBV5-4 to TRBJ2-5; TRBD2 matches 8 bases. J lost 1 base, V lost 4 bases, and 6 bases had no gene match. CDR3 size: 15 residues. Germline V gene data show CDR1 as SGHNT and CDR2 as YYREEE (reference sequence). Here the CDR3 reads CASSPSGSVQETQYF. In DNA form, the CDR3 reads TGTGCCAGCAGCCCCAGCGGGAGCGTCCAAGAGACCCAGTACTTC.

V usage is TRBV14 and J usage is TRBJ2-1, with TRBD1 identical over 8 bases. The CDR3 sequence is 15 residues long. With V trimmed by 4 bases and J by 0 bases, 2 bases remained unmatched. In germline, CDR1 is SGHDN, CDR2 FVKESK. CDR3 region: CASSLGQGSYNEQFF. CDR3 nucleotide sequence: TGTGCCAGCAGCCTAGGACAGGGCTCCTACAATGAGCAGTTCTTC.

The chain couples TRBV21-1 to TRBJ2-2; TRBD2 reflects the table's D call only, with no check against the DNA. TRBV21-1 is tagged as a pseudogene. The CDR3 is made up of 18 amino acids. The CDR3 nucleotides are TGTGCCAGCAGCGAACCGGGACTAGCGGGAGTGAACACCGGGGAGCTGTTTTTT. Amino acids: CASSEPGLAGVNTGELFF.

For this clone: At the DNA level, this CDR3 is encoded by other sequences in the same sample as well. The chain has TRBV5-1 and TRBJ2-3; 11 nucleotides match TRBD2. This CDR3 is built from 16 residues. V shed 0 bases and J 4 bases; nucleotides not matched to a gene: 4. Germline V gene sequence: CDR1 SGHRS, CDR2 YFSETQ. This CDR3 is CASSLVLAGGSDTQYF. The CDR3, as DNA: TGCGCCAGCAGCTTGGTGCTAGCGGGGGGCTCAGATACGCAGTATTTT.

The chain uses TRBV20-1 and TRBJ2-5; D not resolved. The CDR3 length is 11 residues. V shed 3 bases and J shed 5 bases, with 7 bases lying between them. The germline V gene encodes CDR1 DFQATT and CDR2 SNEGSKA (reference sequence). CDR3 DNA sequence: TGCAGTGCTAGCCAGTTGGAGACCCAGTACTTC. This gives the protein CSASQLETQYF.

CDR3 bases: TGTGCCACCAGCAGAGAAGGACTAGCGGGGGGAAGCTACGAGCAGTACTTC. This translates into CATSREGLAGGSYEQYF. The rearrangement uses TRBV15 and TRBJ2-7, with 14 bases aligning to TRBD2. With 0 bases clipped from V and 3 bases from J, the junction kept 4 bases outside the gene matches. The CDR3 covers 17 residues. Germline CDR1 and CDR2: LNHNV and YYDKDF (reference sequence).

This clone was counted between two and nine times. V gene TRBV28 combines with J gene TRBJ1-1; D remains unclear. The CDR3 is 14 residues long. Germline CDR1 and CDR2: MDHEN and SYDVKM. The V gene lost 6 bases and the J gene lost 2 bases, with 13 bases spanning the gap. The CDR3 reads CASSLPGGNTEAFF. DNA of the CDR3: TGTGCCAGCAGCCTCCCCGGTGGTAACACTGAAGCTTTCTTT.

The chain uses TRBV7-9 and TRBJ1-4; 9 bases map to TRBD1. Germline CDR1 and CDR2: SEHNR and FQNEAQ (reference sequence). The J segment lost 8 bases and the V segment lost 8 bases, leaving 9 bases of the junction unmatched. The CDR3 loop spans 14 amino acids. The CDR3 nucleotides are TGTGCCAGCGGTGGGGGACAGGGAGAGGAAAAACTGTTTTTT. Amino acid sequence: CASGGGQGEEKLFF. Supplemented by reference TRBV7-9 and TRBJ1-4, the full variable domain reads DTGVSQNPRHKITKRGQNVTFRCDPISEHNRLYWYRQTLGQGPEFLTYFQNEAQLEKSRLLSDRFSAERPKGSFSTLEIQRTEQGDSAMYLCASGGGQGEEKLFFGSGTQLSVL.

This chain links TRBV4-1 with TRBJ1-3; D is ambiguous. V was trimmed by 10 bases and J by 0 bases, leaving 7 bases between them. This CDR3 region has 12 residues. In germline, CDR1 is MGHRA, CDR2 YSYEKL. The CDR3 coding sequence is TGCGCCACCTCTTCCTCTGGAAACACCATATATTTT. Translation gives CATSSSGNTIYF.

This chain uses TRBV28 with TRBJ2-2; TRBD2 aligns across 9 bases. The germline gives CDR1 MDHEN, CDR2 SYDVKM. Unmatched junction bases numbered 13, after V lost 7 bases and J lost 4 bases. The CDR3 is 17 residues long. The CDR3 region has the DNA TGTGCCAGCACTTTCCGGACTAGCGACAAATTCACCGGGGAGCTGTTTTTT. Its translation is CASTFRTSDKFTGELFF. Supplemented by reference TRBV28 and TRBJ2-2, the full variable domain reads DVKVTQSSRYLVKRTGEKVFLECVQDMDHENMFWYRQDPGLGLRLIYFSYDVKMKEKGDIPEGYSVSREKKERFSLILESASTNQTSMYLCASTFRTSDKFTGELFFGEGSRLTVL.

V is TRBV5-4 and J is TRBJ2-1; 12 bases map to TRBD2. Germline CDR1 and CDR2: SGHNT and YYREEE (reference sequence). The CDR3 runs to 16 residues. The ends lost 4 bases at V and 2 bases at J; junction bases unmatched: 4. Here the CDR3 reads CASSPSGRAAYNEQFF. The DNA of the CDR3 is TGTGCCAGCAGCCCTAGCGGGAGGGCCGCCTACAATGAGCAGTTCTTC. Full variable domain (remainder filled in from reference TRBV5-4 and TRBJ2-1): ETGVTQSPTHLIKTRGQQVTLRCSSQSGHNTVSWYQQALGQGPQFIFQYYREEENGRGNFPPRFSGLQFPNYSSELNVNALELDDSALYLCASSPSGRAAYNEQFFGPGTRLTVL.

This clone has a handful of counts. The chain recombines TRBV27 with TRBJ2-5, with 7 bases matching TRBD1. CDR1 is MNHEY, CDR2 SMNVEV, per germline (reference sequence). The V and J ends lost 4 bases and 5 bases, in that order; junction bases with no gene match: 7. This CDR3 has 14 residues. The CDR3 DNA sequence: TGTGCCAGCAGTTCGGGACAGCCCGGGGAGACCCAGTACTTC. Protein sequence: CASSSGQPGETQYF.

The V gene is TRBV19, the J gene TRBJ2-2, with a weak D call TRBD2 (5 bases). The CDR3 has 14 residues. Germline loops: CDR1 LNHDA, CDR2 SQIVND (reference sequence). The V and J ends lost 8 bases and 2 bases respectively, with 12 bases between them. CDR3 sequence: CASGGGTNTGELFF. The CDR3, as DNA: TGTGCCAGTGGTGGAGGAACTAACACCGGGGAGCTGTTTTTT.

DNA for the CDR3: TGCAGTGCCGAGACGGGCACTGAAGCTTTCTTT. This encodes CSAETGTEAFF. The chain employs TRBV20-1 and TRBJ1-1; D unresolved. This CDR3 contains 11 residues. Germline CDR1 DFQATT, CDR2 SNEGSKA (reference sequence). V lost 6 bases to trimming and J lost 4 bases, with 9 bases between them.

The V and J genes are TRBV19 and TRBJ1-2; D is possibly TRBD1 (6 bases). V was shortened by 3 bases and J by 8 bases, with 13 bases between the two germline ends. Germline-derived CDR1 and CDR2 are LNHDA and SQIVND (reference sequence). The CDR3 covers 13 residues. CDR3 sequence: CASSMGATKGYTF. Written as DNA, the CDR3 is TGTGCCAGTAGTATGGGGGCAACGAAGGGCTACACCTTC.

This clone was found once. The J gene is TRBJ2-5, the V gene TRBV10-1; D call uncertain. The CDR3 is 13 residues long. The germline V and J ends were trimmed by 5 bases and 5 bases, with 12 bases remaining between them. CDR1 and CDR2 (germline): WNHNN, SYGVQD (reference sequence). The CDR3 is CASSKNPAETQYF. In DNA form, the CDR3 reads TGCGCCAGCAGTAAGAACCCCGCGGAGACCCAGTACTTC.

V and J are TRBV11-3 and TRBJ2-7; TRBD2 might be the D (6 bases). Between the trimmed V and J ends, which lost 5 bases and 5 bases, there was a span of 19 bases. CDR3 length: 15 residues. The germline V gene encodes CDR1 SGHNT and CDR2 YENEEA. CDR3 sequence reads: CASSADGGPTDEQYF. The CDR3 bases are TGTGCCAGCAGCGCAGATGGAGGGCCCACCGACGAGCAGTACTTC. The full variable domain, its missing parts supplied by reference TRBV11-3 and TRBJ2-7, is EAGVVQSPRYKIIEKKQPVAFWCNPISGHNTLYWYLQNLGQGPELLIRYENEEAVDDSQLPKDRFSAERLKGVDSTLKIQPAELGDSAVYLCASSADGGPTDEQYFGPGTRLTVT.

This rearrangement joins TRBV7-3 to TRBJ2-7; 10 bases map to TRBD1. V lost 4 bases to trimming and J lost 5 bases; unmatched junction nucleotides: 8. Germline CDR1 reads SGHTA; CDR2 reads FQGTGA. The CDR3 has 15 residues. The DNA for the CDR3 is TGTGCCAGCAGCTCCGGGACAGGGGTGTCCCACGAGCAGTACTTC. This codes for CASSSGTGVSHEQYF.

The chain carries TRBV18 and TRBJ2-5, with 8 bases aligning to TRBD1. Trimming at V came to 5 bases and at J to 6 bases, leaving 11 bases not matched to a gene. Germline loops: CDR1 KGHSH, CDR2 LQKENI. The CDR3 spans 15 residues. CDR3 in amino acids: CASSGQGGYSKTQYF. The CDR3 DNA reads TGTGCCAGCTCAGGACAGGGAGGCTATTCGAAGACCCAGTACTTC.

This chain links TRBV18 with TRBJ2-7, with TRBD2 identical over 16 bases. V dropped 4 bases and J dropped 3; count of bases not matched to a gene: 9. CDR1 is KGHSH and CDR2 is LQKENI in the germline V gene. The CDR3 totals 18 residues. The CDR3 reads CASSLRPGTSGGDYEQYF. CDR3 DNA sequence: TGTGCCAGCTCACTTCGTCCCGGGACTAGCGGGGGGGACTACGAGCAGTACTTC.